In this sample, the clone carrying this T cell receptor beta chain turned up a few times. Its target is unknown. Sequencing was performed with immunoSEQ multiplex PCR; in TCRdb, only in-frame clones are kept and a portion is missing. This sample has under 40,000 clones, with roughly 80% found just once. Isolation of CD4+ T cells took place after less than twelve days of culture. Germline lookup yields CDR1 MGHRA and CDR2 YSYEKL. The J segment lost 0 bases and the V segment lost 6 bases, leaving 4 bases of the junction unmatched. The CDR3 spans 15 residues. These data come from a study of vaccination effects on CD4 cells after COVID-19. The overall study: Expansion of antigen-specific CD4+ T cells with viral peptide pools was carried out by the ViraFEST assay before sequencing.

The clonotype comes from a human donor who received a COVID-19 vaccine. The sequencing used CD4+ T cells from PBMCs cultured without peptide, collected before COVID-19 vaccination. The chain combines TRBV4-1 with TRBJ2-2; 7 bases match TRBD2. The CDR3 region has the DNA TGCGCCAGCAGGAGCGGGACGGCGAACACCGGGGAGCTGTTTTTT. Protein: CASRSGTANTGELFF.